This T cell receptor beta chain is from a study of blood T cell repertoires in COVID-19. Study details: COVID-19 samples, acute and convalescent, were from the United States, Italy and Spain. T cells, B-cell-depleted T cells, or PBMCs supplied cDNA or gDNA.

Followed over time, Seattle patients had been enrolled while infection was active. CDR3 length: 16 residues. The germline CDR1 and CDR2 sequences are SGDLS and YYNGEE. With 1 base removed from V and 5 bases from J, the gap between germline ends came to 19 bases. As processed by the authors: Reference gene primer amplification gave estimated nucleated cell counts. Data came from immunoSEQ multiplex PCR; TCRdb stores just in-frame clones and leaves some out. Clone size and V and J calls were adopted from that table, with D and trimming inferred from the DNA. The table has 200,000 to 250,000 clones, over 80% seen once; the top ten hold roughly 2.5%.

The chain is built from TRBV9 and TRBJ2-7; a weak D match, TRBD1 (5 bases). The sequenced sample consisted of peripheral blood. The receptor's source is a young man with COVID-19, enrolled during active disease. Here the CDR3 reads CASSVRRRVSDDEQYF. CDR3 coding DNA: TGTGCCAGCAGCGTAAGGCGCAGGGTTTCGGATGACGAGCAGTACTTC.